This T cell receptor beta chain was documented in a study of T cells in localized non-small cell lung cancer. Germline V gene data show CDR1 as SQVTM and CDR2 as ANQGSEA. The junction had 6 bases not matched to a gene; V was cut back by 4 bases and J by 6 bases. CDR3 length: 13 residues. The method was immunoSEQ multiplex PCR; TCRdb's version includes in-frame clones alone and lacks a portion of them. Of about 70,000 clones detected, roughly nine tenths appear once; the ten largest clones hold 21%. The sequence was obtained from a male donor at least 60 years old with stage III squamous cell lung carcinoma. The V call is TRBV29-1, the J call TRBJ2-5; 9 bases agree with TRBD1. The specimen was peripheral blood, collected before any cancer treatment. The CDR3 loop reads CSVGHRGLQTQYF. The CDR3 DNA sequence: TGCAGCGTTGGCCACAGGGGGCTGCAGACCCAGTACTTC.